This paragraph reports one TCR beta chain. Its antigen remains unidentified. Sequencing used immunoSEQ multiplex PCR; TCRdb keeps in-frame clones, though not all of them. Seen here are about 140,000 clones, more than 85% observed once, and the top ten hold over 0.9%. These data are taken from a study of T cell responses to AZD1222 COVID-19 vaccine. This CDR3 is 14 amino acids long. The V gene end was trimmed by 8 bases and the J gene end by 3 bases; junction bases not matched to a gene: 6. Germline loops: CDR1 SEHNR, CDR2 FQNEAQ (reference sequence). Study-wide points: An increase in Spike-specific TCR breadth and depth was observed after two AZD1222 doses. Just six people given AZD1222 tested seropositive at baseline. Dominant at 160-218 and 743-854, vaccine-associated CD4 TCRs also spanned spike. A mostly white British donor set with more females was recruited, and clonal diversity was possibly underestimated.

The chain has TRBV7-9 and TRBJ2-2; 7 bases line up with TRBD1. Sequencing used peripheral blood, obtained on day 0 of MenACWY control vaccination. The receptor was isolated from an adult in good health. CDR3 nucleotides: TGTGCCAGCCGCTGGACAGGCTACACCGGGGAGCTGTTTTTT. As protein: CASRWTGYTGELFF.